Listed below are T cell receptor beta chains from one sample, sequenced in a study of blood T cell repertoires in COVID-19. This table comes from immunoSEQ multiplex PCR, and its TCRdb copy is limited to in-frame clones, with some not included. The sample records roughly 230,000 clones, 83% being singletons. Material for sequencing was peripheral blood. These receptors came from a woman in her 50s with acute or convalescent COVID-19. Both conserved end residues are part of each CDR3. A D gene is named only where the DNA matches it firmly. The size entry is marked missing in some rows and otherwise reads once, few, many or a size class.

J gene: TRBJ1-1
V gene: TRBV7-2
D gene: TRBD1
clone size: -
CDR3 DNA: TGTGCCAGCAGCCGTAGACAGGGCGGAACTGAAGCTTTCTTT
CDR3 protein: CASSRRQGGTEAFF

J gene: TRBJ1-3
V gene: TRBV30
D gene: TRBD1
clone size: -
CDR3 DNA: TGTGCCTGGGACCCGGGACAGGGAGGTGGAAACACCATATATTTT
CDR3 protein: CAWDPGQGGGNTIYF

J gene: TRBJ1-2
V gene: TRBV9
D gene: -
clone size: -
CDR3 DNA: TGTGCCAGCAGCGCCGACCCTGACAGGAATGGCTACACCTTC
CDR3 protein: CASSADPDRNGYTF

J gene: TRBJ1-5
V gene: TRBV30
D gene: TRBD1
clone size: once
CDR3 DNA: TGTGCCGTGGACAGGGGTAATCAGCCCCAGCATTTT
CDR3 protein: CAVDRGNQPQHF

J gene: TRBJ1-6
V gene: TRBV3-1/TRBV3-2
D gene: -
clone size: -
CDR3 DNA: TGTGCCAGCAGCCAAGGGCAGGGTTTGCCCCTCCACTTT
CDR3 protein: CASSQGQGLPLHF

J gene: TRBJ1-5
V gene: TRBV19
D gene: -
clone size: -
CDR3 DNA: TGTGCCAGTAGTATAACGGCAGGGTTCGGCAATCAGCCCCAGCATTTT
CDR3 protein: CASSITAGFGNQPQHF

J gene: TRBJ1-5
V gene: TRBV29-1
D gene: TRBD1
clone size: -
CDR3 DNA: TGCAGCGTTATGACAGGGGAGTATCAGCCCCAGCATTTT
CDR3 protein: CSVMTGEYQPQHF

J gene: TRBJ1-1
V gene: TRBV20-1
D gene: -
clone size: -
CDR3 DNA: TGCAGTGCTACAGTTAACACTGAAGCTTTCTTT
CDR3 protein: CSATVNTEAFF

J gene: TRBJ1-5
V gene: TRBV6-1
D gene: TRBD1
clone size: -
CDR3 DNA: TGTGCCAGCAGTGAATCGTGGGGACAGGGGGTGGCCCAGCATTTT
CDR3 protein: CASSESWGQGVAQHF

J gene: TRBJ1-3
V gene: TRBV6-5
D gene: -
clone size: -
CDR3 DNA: TGTGCCAGCAGTTACGCAGGACAGAGCTCTGGAAACACCATATATTTT
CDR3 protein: CASSYAGQSSGNTIYF

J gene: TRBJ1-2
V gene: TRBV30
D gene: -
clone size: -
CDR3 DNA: TGTGCCTGGAAACAAAAAGCTAACTATGGCTACACCTTC
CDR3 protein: CAWKQKANYGYTF

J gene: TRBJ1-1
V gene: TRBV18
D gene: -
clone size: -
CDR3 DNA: TGTGCCAGCTCAACACAAAGGGGTAACACTGAAGCTTTCTTT
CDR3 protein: CASSTQRGNTEAFF

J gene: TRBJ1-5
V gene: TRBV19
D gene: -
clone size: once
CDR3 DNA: TGTGATAATTGGAACTCCGGGGGCAATCAGCCCCAGCATTTT
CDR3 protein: CDNWNSGGNQPQHF

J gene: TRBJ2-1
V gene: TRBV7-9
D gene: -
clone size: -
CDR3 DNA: TGTGCCAGCAGCCCCCTTAGCGGTTATTACAATGAGCAGTTCTTC
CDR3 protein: CASSPLSGYYNEQFF

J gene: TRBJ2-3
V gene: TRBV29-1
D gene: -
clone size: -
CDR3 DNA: TGCAGCGTTGAGGTATTGGCGGGATTGGCAGATACGCAGTATTTT
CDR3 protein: CSVEVLAGLADTQYF

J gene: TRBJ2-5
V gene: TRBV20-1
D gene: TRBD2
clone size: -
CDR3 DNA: TGCAGTGCTAGTCGGCTAGCGGGAGAAGAGACCCAGTACTTC
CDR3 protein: CSASRLAGEETQYF

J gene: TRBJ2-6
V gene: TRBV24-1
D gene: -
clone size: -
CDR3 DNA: TGTGCCACCAGTGACAGATTGGGGCTCGGGGCCAACGTCCTGACTTTC
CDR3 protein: CATSDRLGLGANVLTF

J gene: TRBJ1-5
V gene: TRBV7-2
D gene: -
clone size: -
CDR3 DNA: TGTGCCAGCAGTCCGGGGGGTCGGGGCGATCAGCCCCAGCATTTT
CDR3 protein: CASSPGGRGDQPQHF

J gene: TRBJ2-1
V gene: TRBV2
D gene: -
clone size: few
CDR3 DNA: TGTGCCAGCAGCGGGGACTTCTCCTACAATGAGCAGTTCTTC
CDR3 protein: CASSGDFSYNEQFF

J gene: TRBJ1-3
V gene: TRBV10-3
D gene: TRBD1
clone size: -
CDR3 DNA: TGTGCCATCACTCCCGACAGGGATGGAAACACCATATATTTT
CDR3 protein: CAITPDRDGNTIYF

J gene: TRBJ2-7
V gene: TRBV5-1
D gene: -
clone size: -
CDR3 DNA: TGCGCCAGCAGCTTGGGGAACAGCTACGAGCAGTACTTC
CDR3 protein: CASSLGNSYEQYF

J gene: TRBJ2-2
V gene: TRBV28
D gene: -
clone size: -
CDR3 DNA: TGTGCCAGCAGTTTGGCCTTTCCGGGGACACAAAACACCGGGGAGCTGTTTTTT
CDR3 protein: CASSLAFPGTQNTGELFF

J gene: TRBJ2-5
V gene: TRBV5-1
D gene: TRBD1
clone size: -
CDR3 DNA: TGCGCCAGCAGCCGACGGGACAGCGGAGAGACCCAGTACTTC
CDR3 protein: CASSRRDSGETQYF

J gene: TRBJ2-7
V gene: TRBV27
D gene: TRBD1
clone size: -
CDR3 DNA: TGTGCCAGCAGTCCGTCACAGGGGGACGGTTCCTACGAGCAGTACTTC
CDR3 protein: CASSPSQGDGSYEQYF

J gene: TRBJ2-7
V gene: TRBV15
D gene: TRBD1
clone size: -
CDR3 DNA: TGTGCCACCAGCAGAAACAGGGGACGCGAGCAGTACTTC
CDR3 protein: CATSRNRGREQYF

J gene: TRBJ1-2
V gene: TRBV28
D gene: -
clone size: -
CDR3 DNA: TGTGCCAGCAGTTTGTTAAAATCGGACTATGGCTACACCTTC
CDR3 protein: CASSLLKSDYGYTF

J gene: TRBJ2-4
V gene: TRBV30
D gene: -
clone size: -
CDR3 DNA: TGTGCCTGGAGTTCTAGTTTTTCAGGGAACATTCAGTACTTC
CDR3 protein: CAWSSSFSGNIQYF

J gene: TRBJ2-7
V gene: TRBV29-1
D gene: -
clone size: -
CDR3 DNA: TGCAGCGTTGAAGCTCCGAGCTCCTACGAGCAGTACTTC
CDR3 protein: CSVEAPSSYEQYF

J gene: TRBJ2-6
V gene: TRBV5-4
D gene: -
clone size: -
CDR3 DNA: TGTGCCAGCAGCTTGGGTGCGGGGAAACAGGGGGCCAACGTCCTGACTTTC
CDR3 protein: CASSLGAGKQGANVLTF

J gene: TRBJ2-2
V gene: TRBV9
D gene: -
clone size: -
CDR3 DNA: TGTGCCAGCAGCGTAGGGGGGACAAGGACGGCCGGGGAGCTGTTTTTT
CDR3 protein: CASSVGGTRTAGELFF

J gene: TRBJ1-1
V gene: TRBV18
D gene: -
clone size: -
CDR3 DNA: TGTGCCAGCTCACCACCTCATCTCGGGGGGGGAAACACTGAAGCTTTCTTT
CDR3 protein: CASSPPHLGGGNTEAFF

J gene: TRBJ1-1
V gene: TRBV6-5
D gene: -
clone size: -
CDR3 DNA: TGTGCCAGCAGCCCAGAGGGAAGGAACACTGAAGCTTTCTTT
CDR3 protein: CASSPEGRNTEAFF

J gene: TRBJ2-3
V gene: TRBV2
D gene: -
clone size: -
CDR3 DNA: TGTGCCAGCAATGGGGCCGACAGTAGCACAGATACGCAGTATTTT
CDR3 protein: CASNGADSSTDTQYF

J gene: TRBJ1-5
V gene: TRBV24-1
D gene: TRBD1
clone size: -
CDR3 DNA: TGTGCCACCCGTCAGGGGGAAGGTCAGCCCCAGCATTTT
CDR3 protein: CATRQGEGQPQHF

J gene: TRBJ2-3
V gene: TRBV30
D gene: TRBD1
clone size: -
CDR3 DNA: TGTGCCTGGAGTGAGGACAGGGTTGCAGATACGCAGTATTTT
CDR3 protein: CAWSEDRVADTQYF

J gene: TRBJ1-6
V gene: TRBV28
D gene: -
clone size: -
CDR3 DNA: TGTGCCAGCAGAGGACAGAATTCACCCCTCCACTTT
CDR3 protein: CASRGQNSPLHF

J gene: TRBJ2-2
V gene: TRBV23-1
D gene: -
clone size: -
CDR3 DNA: TGCGCCAGCAGTGGGTACGGGAGTAGGAACACCGGGGAGCTGTTTTTT
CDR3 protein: CASSGYGSRNTGELFF

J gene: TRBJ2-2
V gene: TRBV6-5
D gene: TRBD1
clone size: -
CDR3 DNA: TGTGCCAGCAGAGGATCAAGCCAGGGGGCCGGGGAGCTGTTTTTT
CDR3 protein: CASRGSSQGAGELFF

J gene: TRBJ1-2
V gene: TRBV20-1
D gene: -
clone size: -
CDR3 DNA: TGCAGTGCTAGTTTCGCAGGGTTGGATGGCTACACCTTC
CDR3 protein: CSASFAGLDGYTF

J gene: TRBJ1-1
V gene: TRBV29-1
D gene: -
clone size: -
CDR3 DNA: TGCAGCGTTGAGTCCCAGGGCGGGACGGAAGCTTTCTTT
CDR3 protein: CSVESQGGTEAFF

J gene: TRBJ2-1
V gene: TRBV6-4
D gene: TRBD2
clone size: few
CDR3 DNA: TGTGCCAGCAGCCCGGGACTAGCGGGGAACAATGAGCAGTTCTTC
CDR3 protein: CASSPGLAGNNEQFF

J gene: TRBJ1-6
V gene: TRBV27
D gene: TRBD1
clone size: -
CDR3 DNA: TGTGCCAGCAGTCAGAGGGACAGGGTGGGACCCCTCCACTTT
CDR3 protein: CASSQRDRVGPLHF

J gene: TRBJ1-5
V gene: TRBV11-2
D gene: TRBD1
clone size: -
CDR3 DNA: TGTGCCAGCAGCTGGGACAGGGGGACTCAGCCCCAGCATTTT
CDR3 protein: CASSWDRGTQPQHF

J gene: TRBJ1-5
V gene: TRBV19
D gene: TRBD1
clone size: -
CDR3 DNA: TGTGCCAGTAGTCGGGACAGGGAAAATCAGCCCCAGCATTTT
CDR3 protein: CASSRDRENQPQHF

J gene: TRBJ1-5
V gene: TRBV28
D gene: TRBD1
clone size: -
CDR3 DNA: TGTGCCAGCAGTGCGTCGGGACAGGGGACATATAGCAATCAGCCCCAGCATTTT
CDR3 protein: CASSASGQGTYSNQPQHF

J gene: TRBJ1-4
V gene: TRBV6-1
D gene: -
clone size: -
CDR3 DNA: TGTGCCAGCAGTGAAGTTCACGGGGAAGGGGAAAAACTGTTTTTT
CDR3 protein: CASSEVHGEGEKLFF

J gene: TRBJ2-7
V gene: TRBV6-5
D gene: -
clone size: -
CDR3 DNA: TGTGCCAGCGACCCCCAGGTCCCTGGCGAGCAGTACTTC
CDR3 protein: CASDPQVPGEQYF

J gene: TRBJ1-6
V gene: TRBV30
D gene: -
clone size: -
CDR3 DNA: TGTGCCTGGGTAAAAGGACAGTTTTATAATTCACCCCTCCACTTT
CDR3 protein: CAWVKGQFYNSPLHF

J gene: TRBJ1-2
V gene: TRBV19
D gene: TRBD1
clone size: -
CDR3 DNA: TGTGCCAGTTCCCCTCCGGGACAGGGCGATGGCTACACCTTC
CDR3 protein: CASSPPGQGDGYTF

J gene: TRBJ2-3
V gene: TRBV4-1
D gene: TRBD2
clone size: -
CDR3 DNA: TGCGCCAGCAGCCAAAGAGCGGGGGGGAGCACAGATACGCAGTATTTT
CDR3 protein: CASSQRAGGSTDTQYF

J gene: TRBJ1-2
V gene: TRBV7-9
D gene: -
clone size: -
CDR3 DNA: TGTGCCAGCAGCCCAGGGGTTGGCTACACCTTC
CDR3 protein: CASSPGVGYTF

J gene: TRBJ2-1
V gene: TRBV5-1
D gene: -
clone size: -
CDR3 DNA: TGCGCCAGCAGCTTGGCCGTGGGGAGCTCCTACAATGAGCAGTTCTTC
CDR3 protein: CASSLAVGSSYNEQFF

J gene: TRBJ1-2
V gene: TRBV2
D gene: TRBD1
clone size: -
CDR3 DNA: TGTGCCAGCAGTGAAGCCTCCGGGACAGGGGTTGCCTATGGCTACACCTTC
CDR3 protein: CASSEASGTGVAYGYTF

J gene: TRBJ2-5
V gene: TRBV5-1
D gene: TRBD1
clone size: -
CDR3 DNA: TGCGCCAGCAGCTTGGAAGGACAGGCTGGGGAGACCCAGTACTTC
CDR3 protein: CASSLEGQAGETQYF

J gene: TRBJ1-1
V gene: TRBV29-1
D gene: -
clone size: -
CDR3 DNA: TGCAGCGTTGGTTCGATGGGGCCAAACACTGAAGCTTTCTTT
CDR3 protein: CSVGSMGPNTEAFF

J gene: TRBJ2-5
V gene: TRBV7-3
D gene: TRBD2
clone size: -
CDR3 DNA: TGTGCCAGCAGCTCAAGCGGGGGGGCAATGGAGACCCAGTACTTC
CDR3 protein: CASSSSGGAMETQYF

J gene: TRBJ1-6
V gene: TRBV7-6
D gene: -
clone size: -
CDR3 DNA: TGTGCCAGCAGCTCAGGACAGAATAATTCACCCCTCCACTTT
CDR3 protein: CASSSGQNNSPLHF

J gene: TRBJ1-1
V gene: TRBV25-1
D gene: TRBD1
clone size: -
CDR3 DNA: TGTGCCAGCACCCGACAGGGGAACACTGAAGCTTTCTTT
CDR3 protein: CASTRQGNTEAFF

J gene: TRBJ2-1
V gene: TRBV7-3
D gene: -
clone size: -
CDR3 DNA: TGTGCCAGCAGCCCGACGACAACCTACAATGAGCAGTTCTTC
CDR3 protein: CASSPTTTYNEQFF

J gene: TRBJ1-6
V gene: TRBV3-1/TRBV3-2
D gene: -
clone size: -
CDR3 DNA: TGTGCCAGCAGCCCCCGGGAACGATATAATTCACCCCTCCACTTT
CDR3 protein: CASSPRERYNSPLHF